The clone carrying this TCR beta chain was observed once. The data were taken from a study of OX40 agonist ivuxolimab in advanced cancers. Study overall: Patients achieving partial responses numbered three: one hepatocellular carcinoma case and two cutaneous melanoma cases.

The CDR3 is 15 residues long. Germline CDR1 reads LNHDA; CDR2 reads SQIVND (reference sequence). The ends were cut back, 1 base at V and 4 bases at J, with 14 bases in the middle. Generated by immunoSEQ multiplex PCR, the TCRdb table keeps only in-frame clones and is missing some. The sample records tens of thousands of clones, 88% being singletons. The TCR comes from an adult with an advanced solid tumor such as melanoma, head and neck, liver or kidney cancer. The chain carries TRBV19 and TRBJ2-7; D ambiguous. Specimen: CD4+ or CD8+ T cells sorted from blood, collected in a trial of the OX40 agonist ivuxolimab. This CDR3 reads CASSIVPGTVYEQYF. As DNA, the CDR3 is TGTGCCAGTAGTATAGTTCCGGGCACCGTATACGAGCAGTACTTC.